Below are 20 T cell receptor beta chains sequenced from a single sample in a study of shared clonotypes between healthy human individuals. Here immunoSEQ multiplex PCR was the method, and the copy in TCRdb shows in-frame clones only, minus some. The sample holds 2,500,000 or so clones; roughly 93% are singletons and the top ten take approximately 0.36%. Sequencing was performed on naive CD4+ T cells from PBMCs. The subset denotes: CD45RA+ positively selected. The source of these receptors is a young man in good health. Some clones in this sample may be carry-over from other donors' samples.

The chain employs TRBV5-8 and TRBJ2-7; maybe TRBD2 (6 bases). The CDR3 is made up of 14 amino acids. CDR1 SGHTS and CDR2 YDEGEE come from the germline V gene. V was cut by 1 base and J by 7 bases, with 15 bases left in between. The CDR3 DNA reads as TGTGCCAGCAGCTTGCGGACTACCGTTAGGGAGCAGTACTTC. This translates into CASSLRTTVREQYF. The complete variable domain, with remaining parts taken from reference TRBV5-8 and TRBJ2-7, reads EAGVTQSPTHLIKTRGQQATLRCSPISGHTSVYWYQQALGLGLQFLLWYDEGEERNRGNFPPRFSGRQFPNYSSELNVNALELEDSALYLCASSLRTTVREQYFGPGTRLTVT.

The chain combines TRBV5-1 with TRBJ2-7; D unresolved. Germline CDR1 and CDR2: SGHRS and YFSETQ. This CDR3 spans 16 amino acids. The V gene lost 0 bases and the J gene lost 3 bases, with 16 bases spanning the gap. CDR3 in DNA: TGCGCCAGCAGCTTGGCCCCGGGCCCGCCTAGCTACGAGCAGTACTTC. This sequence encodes CASSLAPGPPSYEQYF. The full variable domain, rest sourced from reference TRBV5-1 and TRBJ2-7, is KAGVTQTPRYLIKTRGQQVTLSCSPISGHRSVSWYQQTPGQGLQFLFEYFSETQRNKGNFPGRFSGRQFSNSRSEMNVSTLELGDSALYLCASSLAPGPPSYEQYFGPGTRLTVT.

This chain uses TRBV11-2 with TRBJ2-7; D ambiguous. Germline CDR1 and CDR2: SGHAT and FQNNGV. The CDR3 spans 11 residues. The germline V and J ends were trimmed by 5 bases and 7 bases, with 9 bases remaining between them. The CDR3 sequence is CASSQTWEQYF. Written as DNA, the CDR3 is TGTGCCAGCAGCCAGACCTGGGAGCAGTACTTC. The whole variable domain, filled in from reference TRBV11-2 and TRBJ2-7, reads EAGVAQSPRYKIIEKRQSVAFWCNPISGHATLYWYQQILGQGPKLLIQFQNNGVVDDSQLPKDRFSAERLKGVDSTLKIQPAKLEDSAVYLCASSQTWEQYFGPGTRLTVT.

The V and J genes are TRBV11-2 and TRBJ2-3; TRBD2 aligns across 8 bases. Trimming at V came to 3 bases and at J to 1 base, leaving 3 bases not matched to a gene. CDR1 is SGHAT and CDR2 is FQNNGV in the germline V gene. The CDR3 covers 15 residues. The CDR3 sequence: CASSFLTSGTDTQYF. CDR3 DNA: TGTGCCAGCAGCTTCCTGACTAGCGGCACAGATACGCAGTATTTT.

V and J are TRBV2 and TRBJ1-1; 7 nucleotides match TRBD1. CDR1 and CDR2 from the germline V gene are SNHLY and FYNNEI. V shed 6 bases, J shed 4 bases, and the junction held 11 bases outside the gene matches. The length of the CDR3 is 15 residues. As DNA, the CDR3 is TGTGCCAGCAGCCTTGGGGCAGGGGGTGGCACTGAAGCTTTCTTT. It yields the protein CASSLGAGGGTEAFF. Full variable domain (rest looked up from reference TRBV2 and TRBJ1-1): EPEVTQTPSHQVTQMGQEVILRCVPISNHLYFYWYRQILGQKVEFLVSFYNNEISEKSEIFDDQFSVERPDGSNFTLKIRSTKLEDSAMYFCASSLGAGGGTEAFFGQGTRLTVV.

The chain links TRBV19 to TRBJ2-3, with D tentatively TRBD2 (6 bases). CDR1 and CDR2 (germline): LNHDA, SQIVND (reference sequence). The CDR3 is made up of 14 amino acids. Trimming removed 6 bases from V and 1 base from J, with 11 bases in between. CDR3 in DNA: TGTGCCAGTAGGGTGCGGGGTGGCACAGATACGCAGTATTTT. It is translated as CASRVRGGTDTQYF.

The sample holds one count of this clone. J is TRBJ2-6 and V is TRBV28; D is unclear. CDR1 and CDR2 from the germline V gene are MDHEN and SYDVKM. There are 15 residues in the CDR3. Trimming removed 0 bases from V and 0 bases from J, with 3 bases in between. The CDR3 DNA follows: TGTGCCAGCAGTTTATGGATCTCTGGGGCCAACGTCCTGACTTTC. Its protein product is CASSLWISGANVLTF.

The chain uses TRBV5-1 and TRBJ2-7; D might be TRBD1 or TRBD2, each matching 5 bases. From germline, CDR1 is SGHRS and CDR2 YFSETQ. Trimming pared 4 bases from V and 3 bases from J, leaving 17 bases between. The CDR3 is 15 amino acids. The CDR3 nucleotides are TGCGCCAGCAGCCAAGACCCGGGACGCAGCTACGAGCAGTACTTC. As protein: CASSQDPGRSYEQYF.

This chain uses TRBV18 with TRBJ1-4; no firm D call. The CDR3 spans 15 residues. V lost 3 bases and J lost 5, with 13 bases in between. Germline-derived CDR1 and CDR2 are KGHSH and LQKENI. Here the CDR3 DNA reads TGTGCCAGCTCACCCCCCGGACGGAGCAATGAAAAACTGTTTTTT. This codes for CASSPPGRSNEKLFF.

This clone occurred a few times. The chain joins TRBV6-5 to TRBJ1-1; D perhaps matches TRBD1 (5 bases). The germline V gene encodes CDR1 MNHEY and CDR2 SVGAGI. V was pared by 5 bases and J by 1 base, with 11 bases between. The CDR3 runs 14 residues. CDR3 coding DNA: TGTGCCAGCAGTACCCGACAGAAGAACACTGAAGCTTTCTTT. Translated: CASSTRQKNTEAFF.

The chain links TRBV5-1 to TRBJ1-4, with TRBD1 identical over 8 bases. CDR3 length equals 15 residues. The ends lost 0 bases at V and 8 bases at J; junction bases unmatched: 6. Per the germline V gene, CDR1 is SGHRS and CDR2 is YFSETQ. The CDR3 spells CASSLVAGGGEKLFF. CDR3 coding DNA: TGCGCCAGCAGCTTGGTTGCAGGGGGCGGCGAAAAACTGTTTTTT.

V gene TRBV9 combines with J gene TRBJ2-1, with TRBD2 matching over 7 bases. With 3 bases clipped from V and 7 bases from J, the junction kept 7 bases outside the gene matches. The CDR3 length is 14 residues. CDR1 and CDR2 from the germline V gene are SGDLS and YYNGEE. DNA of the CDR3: TGTGCCAGCAGCGGGACTACCGGGAGGAATGAGCAGTTCTTC. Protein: CASSGTTGRNEQFF.

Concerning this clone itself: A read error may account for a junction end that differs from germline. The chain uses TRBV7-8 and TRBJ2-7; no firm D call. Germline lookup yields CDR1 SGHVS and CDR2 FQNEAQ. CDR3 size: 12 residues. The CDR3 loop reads CASSLEPGHAFF. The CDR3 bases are TGTGCCAGCAGCTTAGAACCGGGCCATGCCTTTTTC.

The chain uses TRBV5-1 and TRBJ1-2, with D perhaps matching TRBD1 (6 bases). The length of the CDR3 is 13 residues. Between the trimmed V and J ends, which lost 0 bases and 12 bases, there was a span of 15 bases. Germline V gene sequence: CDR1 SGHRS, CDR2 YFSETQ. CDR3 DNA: TGCGCCAGCAGCTTGGACCCCAGGGGCGGTAACACCTTC. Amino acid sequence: CASSLDPRGGNTF.

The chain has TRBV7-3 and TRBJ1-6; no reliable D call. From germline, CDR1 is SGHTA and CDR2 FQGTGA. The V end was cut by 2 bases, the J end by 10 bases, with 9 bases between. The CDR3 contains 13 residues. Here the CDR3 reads CASSLFEESPLHF. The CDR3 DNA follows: TGTGCCAGCAGCTTATTCGAGGAATCACCCCTCCACTTT.

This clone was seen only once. The CDR3 DNA follows: TGTGCCAGCAGCTTGACCGCGAACCCCAGTTACTCTGGGGCCAACGTCCTGACTTTC. It specifies CASSLTANPSYSGANVLTF. The chain links TRBV7-3 to TRBJ2-6; D is uncertain. The V gene's germline CDR1 is SGHTA and CDR2 FQGTGA. Trimming pared 3 bases from V and 0 bases from J, leaving 18 bases between. There are 19 residues in the CDR3.

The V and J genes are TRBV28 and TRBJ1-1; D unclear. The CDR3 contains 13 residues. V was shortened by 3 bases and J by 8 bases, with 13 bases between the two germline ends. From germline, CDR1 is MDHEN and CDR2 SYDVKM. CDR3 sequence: CASSFIRGREAFF. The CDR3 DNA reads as TGTGCCAGCAGTTTTATTAGAGGGCGAGAAGCTTTCTTT.

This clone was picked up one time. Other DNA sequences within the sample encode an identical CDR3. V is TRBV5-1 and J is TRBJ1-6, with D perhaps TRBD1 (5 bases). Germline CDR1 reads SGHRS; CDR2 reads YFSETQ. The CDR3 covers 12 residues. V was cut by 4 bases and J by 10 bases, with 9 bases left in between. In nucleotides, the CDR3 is TGCGCCAGCAGCCTGGGGGACTCACCCCTCCACTTT. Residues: CASSLGDSPLHF.

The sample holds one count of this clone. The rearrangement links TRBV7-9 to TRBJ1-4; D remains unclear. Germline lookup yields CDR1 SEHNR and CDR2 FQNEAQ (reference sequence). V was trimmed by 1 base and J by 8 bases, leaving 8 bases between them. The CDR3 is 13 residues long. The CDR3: CASSLGNSEKLFF. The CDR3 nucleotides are TGTGCCAGCAGCTTAGGTAACAGCGAAAAACTGTTTTTT.

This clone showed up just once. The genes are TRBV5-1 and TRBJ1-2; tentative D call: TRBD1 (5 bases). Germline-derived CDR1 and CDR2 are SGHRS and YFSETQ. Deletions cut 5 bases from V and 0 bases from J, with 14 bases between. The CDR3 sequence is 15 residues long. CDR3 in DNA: TGCGCCAGCAGTTCAGTTGGGACTACTAACTATGGCTACACCTTC. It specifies CASSSVGTTNYGYTF. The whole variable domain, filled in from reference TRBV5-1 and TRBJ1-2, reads KAGVTQTPRYLIKTRGQQVTLSCSPISGHRSVSWYQQTPGQGLQFLFEYFSETQRNKGNFPGRFSGRQFSNSRSEMNVSTLELGDSALYLCASSSVGTTNYGYTFGSGTRLTVV.